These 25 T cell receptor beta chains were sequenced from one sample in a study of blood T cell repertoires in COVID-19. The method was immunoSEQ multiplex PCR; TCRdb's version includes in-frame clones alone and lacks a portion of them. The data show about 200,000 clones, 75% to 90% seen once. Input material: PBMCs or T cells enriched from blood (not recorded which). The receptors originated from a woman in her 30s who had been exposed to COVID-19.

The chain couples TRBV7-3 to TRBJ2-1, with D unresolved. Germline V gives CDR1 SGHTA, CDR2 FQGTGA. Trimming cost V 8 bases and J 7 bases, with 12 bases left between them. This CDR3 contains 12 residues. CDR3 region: CASARTSNEQFF. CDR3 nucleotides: TGTGCCAGCGCCCGAACTTCGAATGAGCAGTTCTTC.

The DNA for the CDR3 is TGTGCCATGCAGGGGTTGAGGACTGAAGCTTTCTTT. This codes for CAMQGLRTEAFF. This chain joins TRBV7-9 and TRBJ1-1, with a possible D match to TRBD1 (6 bases). The V gene lost 10 bases and the J gene lost 5 bases, with 14 bases spanning the gap. The CDR3 length is 12 residues. Germline loops: CDR1 SEHNR, CDR2 FQNEAQ (reference sequence).

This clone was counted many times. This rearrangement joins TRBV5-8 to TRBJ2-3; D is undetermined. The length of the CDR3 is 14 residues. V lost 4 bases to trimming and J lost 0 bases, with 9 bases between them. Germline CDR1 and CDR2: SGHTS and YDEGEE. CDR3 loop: CASSPFSSTDTQYF. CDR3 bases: TGTGCCAGCAGCCCTTTCTCTAGCACAGATACGCAGTATTTT.

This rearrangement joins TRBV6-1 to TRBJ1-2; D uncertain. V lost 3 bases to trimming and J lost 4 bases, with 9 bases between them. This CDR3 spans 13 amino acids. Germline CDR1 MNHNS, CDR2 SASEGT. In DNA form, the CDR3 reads TGTGCCAGCAGTGAGGCGGTGCTCTATGGCTACACCTTC. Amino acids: CASSEAVLYGYTF.

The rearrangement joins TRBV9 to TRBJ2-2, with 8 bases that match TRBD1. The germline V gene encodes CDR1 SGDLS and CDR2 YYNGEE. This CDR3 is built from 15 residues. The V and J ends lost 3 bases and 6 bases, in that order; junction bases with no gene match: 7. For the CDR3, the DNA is TGTGCCAGCAGCGAACAGGGGGAAGTCGCCGGGGAGCTGTTTTTT. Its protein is CASSEQGEVAGELFF.

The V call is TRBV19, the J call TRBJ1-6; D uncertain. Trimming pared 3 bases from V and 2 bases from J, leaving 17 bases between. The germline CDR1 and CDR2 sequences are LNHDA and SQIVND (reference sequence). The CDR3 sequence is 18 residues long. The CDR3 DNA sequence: TGTGCCAGTAGTATTGACGTCCGGGATCCTCCCTATAATTCACCCCTCCACTTT. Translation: CASSIDVRDPPYNSPLHF.

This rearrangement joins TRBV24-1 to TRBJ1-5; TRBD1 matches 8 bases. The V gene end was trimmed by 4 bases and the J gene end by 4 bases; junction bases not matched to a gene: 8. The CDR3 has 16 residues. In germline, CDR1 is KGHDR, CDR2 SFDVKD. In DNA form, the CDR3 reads TGTGCCACCAGTGACCCAAGGACAGGGACAAATCAGCCCCAGCATTTT. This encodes CATSDPRTGTNQPQHF.

The CDR3 DNA sequence: TGTGCCAGCAGAAAGACAGGGGGCGCAGGGAACACTGAAGCTTTCTTT. Translation gives CASRKTGGAGNTEAFF. The chain has TRBV5-5 and TRBJ1-1; 10 bases map to TRBD1. The junction had 8 bases not matched to a gene; V was cut back by 5 bases and J by 1 base. CDR1 is SGHKS and CDR2 is YYEKEE in the germline V gene (reference sequence). The CDR3 has 16 residues. Full variable domain (remainder filled in from reference TRBV5-5 and TRBJ1-1): DAGVTQSPTHLIKTRGQQVTLRCSPISGHKSVSWYQQVLGQGPQFIFQYYEKEERGRGNFPDRFSARQFPNYSSELNVNALLLGDSALYLCASRKTGGAGNTEAFFGQGTRLTVV.

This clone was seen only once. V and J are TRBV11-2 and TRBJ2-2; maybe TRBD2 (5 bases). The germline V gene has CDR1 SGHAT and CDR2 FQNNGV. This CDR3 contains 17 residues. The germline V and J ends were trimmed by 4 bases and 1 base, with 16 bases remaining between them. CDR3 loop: CASSWFPTGLNTGELFF. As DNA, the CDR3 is TGTGCCAGCAGCTGGTTTCCGACGGGATTGAACACCGGGGAGCTGTTTTTT.

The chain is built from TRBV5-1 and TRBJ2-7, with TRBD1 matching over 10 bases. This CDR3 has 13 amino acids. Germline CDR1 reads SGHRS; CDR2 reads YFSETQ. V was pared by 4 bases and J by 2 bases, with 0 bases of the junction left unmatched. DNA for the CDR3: TGCGCCAGCAGCGGGACAGGGGCCTACGAGCAGTACTTC. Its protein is CASSGTGAYEQYF.

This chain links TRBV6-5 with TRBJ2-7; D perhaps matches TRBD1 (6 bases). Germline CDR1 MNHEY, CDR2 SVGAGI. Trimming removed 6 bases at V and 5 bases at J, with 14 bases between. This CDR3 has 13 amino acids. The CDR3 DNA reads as TGTGCCAGCAGGCAGGGGCCGATCGACGAGCAGTACTTC. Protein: CASRQGPIDEQYF.

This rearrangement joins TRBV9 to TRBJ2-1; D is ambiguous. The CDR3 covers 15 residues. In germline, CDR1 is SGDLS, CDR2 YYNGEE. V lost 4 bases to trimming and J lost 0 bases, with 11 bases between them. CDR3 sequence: CASSLDLSSYNEQFF. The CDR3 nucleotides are TGTGCCAGCAGCTTAGACCTTAGCTCCTACAATGAGCAGTTCTTC.

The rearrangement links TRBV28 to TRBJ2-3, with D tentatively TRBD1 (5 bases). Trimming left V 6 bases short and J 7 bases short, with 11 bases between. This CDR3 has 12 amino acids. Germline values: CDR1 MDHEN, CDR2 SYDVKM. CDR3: CASSPGHHTQYF. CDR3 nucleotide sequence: TGTGCCAGCAGCCCTGGACACCATACGCAGTATTTT. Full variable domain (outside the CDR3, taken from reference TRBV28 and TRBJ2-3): DVKVTQSSRYLVKRTGEKVFLECVQDMDHENMFWYRQDPGLGLRLIYFSYDVKMKEKGDIPEGYSVSREKKERFSLILESASTNQTSMYLCASSPGHHTQYFGPGTRLTVL.

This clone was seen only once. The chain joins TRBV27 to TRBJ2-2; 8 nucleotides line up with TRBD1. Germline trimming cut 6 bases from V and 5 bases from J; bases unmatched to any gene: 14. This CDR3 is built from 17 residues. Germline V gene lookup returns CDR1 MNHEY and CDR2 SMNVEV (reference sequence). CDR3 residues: CASSLRTGRPFTGELFF. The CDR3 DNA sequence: TGTGCCAGCAGCCTGCGGACAGGGCGGCCTTTTACCGGGGAGCTGTTTTTT.

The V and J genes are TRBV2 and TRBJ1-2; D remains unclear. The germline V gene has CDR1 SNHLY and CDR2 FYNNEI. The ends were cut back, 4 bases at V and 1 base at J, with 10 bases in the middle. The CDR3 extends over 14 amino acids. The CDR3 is CASSAGNFNYGYTF. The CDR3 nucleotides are TGTGCCAGCAGTGCCGGGAACTTTAACTATGGCTACACCTTC.

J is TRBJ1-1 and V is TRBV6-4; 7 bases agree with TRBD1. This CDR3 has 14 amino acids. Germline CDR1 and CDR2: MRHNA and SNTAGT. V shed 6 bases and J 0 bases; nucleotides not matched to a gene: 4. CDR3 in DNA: TGTGCCAGCAGCCCAGGGGGTATGAACACTGAAGCTTTCTTT. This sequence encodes CASSPGGMNTEAFF.

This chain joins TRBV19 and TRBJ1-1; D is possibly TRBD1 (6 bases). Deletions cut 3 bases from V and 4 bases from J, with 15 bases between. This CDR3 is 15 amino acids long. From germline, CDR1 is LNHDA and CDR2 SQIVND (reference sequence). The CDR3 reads CASSILQGLGTEAFF. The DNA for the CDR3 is TGTGCCAGTAGTATCCTACAGGGCTTGGGCACTGAAGCTTTCTTT.

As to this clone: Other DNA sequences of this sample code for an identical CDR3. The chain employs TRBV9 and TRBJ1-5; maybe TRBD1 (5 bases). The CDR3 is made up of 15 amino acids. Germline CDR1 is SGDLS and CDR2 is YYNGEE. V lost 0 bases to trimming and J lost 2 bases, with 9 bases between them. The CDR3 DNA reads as TGTGCCAGCAGCGTAGGTGGGGGGGGCAATCAGCCCCAGCATTTT. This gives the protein CASSVGGGGNQPQHF.

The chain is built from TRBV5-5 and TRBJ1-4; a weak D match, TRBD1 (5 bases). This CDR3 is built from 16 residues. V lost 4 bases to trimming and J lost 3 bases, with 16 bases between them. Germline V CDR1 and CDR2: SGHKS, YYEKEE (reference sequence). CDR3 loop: CASSPPLTAPNEKLFF. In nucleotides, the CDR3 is TGTGCCAGCAGCCCCCCCCTGACAGCCCCTAATGAAAAACTGTTTTTT.

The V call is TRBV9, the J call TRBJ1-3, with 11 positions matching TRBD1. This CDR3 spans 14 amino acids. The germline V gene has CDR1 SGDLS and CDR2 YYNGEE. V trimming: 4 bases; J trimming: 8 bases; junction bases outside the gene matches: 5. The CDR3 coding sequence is TGTGCCAGCAGCCTCCGGGACAGGGGGTACACCATATATTTT. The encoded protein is CASSLRDRGYTIYF.

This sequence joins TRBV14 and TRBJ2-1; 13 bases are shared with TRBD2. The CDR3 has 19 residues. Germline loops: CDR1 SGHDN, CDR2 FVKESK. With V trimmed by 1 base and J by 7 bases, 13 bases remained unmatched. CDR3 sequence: CASSQVGTDGLAGENEQFF. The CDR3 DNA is TGTGCCAGCAGCCAAGTAGGAACTGACGGACTAGCGGGGGAGAATGAGCAGTTCTTC.

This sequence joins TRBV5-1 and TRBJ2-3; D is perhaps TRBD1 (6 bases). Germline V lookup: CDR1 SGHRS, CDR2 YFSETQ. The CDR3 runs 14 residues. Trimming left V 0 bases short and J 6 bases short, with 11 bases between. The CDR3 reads CASSLAEGVDTQYF. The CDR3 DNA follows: TGCGCCAGCAGCTTGGCTGAGGGGGTTGATACGCAGTATTTT.

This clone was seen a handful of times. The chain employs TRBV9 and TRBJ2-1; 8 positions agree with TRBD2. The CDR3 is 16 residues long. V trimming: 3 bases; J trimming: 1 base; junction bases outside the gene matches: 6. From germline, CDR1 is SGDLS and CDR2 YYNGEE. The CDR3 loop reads CASSEPTGGSYNEQFF. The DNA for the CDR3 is TGTGCCAGCAGCGAACCGACGGGGGGGTCCTACAATGAGCAGTTCTTC.

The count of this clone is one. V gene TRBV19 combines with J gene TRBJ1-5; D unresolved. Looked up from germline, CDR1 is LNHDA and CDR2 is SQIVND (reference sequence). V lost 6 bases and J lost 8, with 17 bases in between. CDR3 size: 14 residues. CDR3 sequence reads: CASRPTAVAEPQHF. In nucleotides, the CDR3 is TGTGCCAGTAGACCCACAGCCGTCGCCGAGCCCCAGCATTTT.

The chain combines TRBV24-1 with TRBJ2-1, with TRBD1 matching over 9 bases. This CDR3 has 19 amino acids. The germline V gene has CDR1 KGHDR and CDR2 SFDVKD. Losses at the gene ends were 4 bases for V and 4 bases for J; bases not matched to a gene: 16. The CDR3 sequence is CATSDHTGTGLPFYNEQFF. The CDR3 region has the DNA TGTGCCACCAGTGACCATACCGGGACAGGGCTCCCCTTTTACAATGAGCAGTTCTTC.